The T cell receptor beta chain described here comes from a study of T cell responses to AZD1222 COVID-19 vaccine. General study results and limits: Repertoires were obtained solely post-peak T cell response. Females made up more of the donors, who were largely white British, and clonal diversity may have come out too low.

With regard to this clone: Its antigen remains unidentified.

V dropped 2 bases and J dropped 7 bases, with 21 bases sitting between them. CDR1 and CDR2 (germline): KGHSH, LQKENI. The CDR3 loop spans 16 amino acids. The table came from immunoSEQ multiplex PCR; TCRdb's copy has only in-frame clones and leaves some out. The sample holds 120,000 to 150,000 clones; 92% are singletons and the top ten take 4%. The sample in question was peripheral blood, obtained 28 days after the second AZD1222 dose. The receptor was isolated from an adult who received the AZD1222 COVID-19 vaccine. V usage is TRBV18 and J usage is TRBJ2-7; possible D gene TRBD2, 5 bases. The CDR3 sequence is CASSPTGARSPGEQYF. CDR3 nucleotide sequence: TGTGCCAGCTCACCAACCGGAGCCAGGTCCCCGGGGGAGCAGTACTTC.